Described below is a single T cell receptor beta chain sequence and its context. Its antigen remains unknown. The CDR3 is 12 residues long. V lost 4 bases and J lost 7, with 8 bases in between. From germline, CDR1 is SGHVS and CDR2 FQNEAQ. This sample is drawn from a study of vaccination and CD4 T cells after COVID-19. Treatment denoted: approximately 10-day PBMC culture with coronavirus spike peptide pools or control peptides (ViraFEST assay). Cultured CD4+ T cell DNA underwent sequencing with the Oncomine TCR Beta short-read assay. Each CDR3 protein gets one entry after TCRdb re-called the PCR reads with MiXCR. The table has 12,000 or so distinct CDR3 sequences, 35% to 50% seen once.

Specimen: CD4+ T cells from blood, cultured in vitro. V is TRBV7-8 and J is TRBJ2-1, with D unresolved. This TCR came from a human donor who had recovered from COVID-19. The CDR3 nucleotides are TGTGCCAGCAGCTCGTGGACGAATGAGCAGTTCTTC. Protein: CASSSWTNEQFF.